Listed below are T cell receptor beta chains from one sample, sequenced in a study of T cells in Graves' hyperthyroidism and ophthalmopathy. TCRdb recomputed calls from the multiplex PCR reads with MiXCR, one row per CDR3 protein. The sample has hundreds of thousands of distinct CDR3 sequences; 15% to 20% are singletons. Sample: blood. All receptors come from a woman aged 18 to 35 with Graves' ophthalmopathy. CDR3s leave out the opening cysteine and the closing phenylalanine or tryptophan.

length | V | CDR3
11 | TRBV12-3/TRBV12-4 | ASSLGWLETQY
12 | TRBV2 | ASSDRGPRNEQF
13 | TRBV20-1 | SAIGQGLVNYGYT
14 | TRBV12-3/TRBV12-4 | ASSPGAGLAKNIQY
18 | TRBV29-1 | SVEAQGGGLAGGPYNEQF
11 | TRBV3-1 | ASSQPTQETQY
12 | TRBV7-9 | ASSLGTDQETQY
15 | TRBV9 | ASSPQDGPQEFAEAF
18 | TRBV4-1 | ASSRPRPRYNLLPYNEQF
14 | TRBV12-3/TRBV12-4 | ASSLQGAVGNQPQH
11 | TRBV7-9 | ASSADLEDTQY
11 | TRBV30 | AWSAGNTDTQY
11 | TRBV4-3 | ASSRSLVIEQF
12 | TRBV4-1 | ASSQAGGPDEQF
12 | TRBV2 | ATTRDRYSYEQY
10 | TRBV20-1 | SASLGGYEQY
12 | TRBV7-9 | ASSPDPGYSEAF